This TCR beta chain was observed in a study of OX40 agonist ivuxolimab in advanced cancers. Study background: The study treated patients with ivuxolimab, an agonistic anti-OX40 (CD134) antibody. Study-level results: Partial responders dosed at 0.1-3.0 mg/kg displayed clonal expansion ranking among the lowest. Both blood CD4+ and CD8+ T cells showed clonal growth by week 6 at 0.1 to 3.0 mg/kg. Researchers report that CD8+ T cells had, on average, more expanded clones than CD4+.

The CDR3 covers 16 residues. V gave up 8 bases and J gave up 5 bases; unmatched junction bases: 13. Germline assignment: CDR1 PRHDT and CDR2 FYEKMQ (reference sequence). The table came from immunoSEQ multiplex PCR; TCRdb's copy has only in-frame clones and leaves some out. The sample shows tens of thousands of clones, around 93% of them seen only once. As regards this clone: Its target is not known.

Here the sequenced sample was CD4+ or CD8+ T cells sorted from blood, taken in a trial of the OX40 agonist ivuxolimab. The V gene is TRBV13, the J gene TRBJ2-1, with 9 bases fitting TRBD2. The clonotype comes from an adult with an advanced solid tumor such as melanoma, head and neck, liver or kidney cancer. The CDR3 DNA follows: TGTGCCAGCGTCCTGGTTGCGGGAGGGCCAGACAATGAGCAGTTCTTC. Protein: CASVLVAGGPDNEQFF.